Included here is one T cell receptor (beta chain) sequence, with context. Its antigen is as yet unknown. The authors reverse transcribed all of the isolated RNA, so sequencing captured expressed TCRB transcripts. Repertoires were generated with immunoSEQ multiplex PCR, while TCRdb's copy carries only in-frame clones and drops some. The sample contains tens of thousands of clones, approximately 32% of which appear only once. The data were obtained in a study of beta chain features in type 1 diabetes. Findings and limits, study-wide: In the patient group, naive, central memory and Treg TCRB repertoires seemed more alike than in the healthy donor group.

CD4+ cells of the naive, central memory, regulatory and stem cell-like memory types were sorted via CD45RO/CCR7/CD25/CD127/CD95/CD27. CDR3 length: 16 amino acids. The V and J ends lost 6 bases and 2 bases, in that order; junction bases with no gene match: 12. Per the germline V gene, CDR1 is SGHRS and CDR2 is YFSETQ. The source material was stem cell memory CD4+ T cells from blood. This TCR derives from a young woman in good health. The rearrangement joins TRBV5-1 to TRBJ2-5, with TRBD2 identical over 8 bases. The CDR3 coding sequence is TGCGCCAGCACTCCCTCCGTCACTAGCGGTCAAGAGACCCAGTACTTC. This gives the protein CASTPSVTSGQETQYF.